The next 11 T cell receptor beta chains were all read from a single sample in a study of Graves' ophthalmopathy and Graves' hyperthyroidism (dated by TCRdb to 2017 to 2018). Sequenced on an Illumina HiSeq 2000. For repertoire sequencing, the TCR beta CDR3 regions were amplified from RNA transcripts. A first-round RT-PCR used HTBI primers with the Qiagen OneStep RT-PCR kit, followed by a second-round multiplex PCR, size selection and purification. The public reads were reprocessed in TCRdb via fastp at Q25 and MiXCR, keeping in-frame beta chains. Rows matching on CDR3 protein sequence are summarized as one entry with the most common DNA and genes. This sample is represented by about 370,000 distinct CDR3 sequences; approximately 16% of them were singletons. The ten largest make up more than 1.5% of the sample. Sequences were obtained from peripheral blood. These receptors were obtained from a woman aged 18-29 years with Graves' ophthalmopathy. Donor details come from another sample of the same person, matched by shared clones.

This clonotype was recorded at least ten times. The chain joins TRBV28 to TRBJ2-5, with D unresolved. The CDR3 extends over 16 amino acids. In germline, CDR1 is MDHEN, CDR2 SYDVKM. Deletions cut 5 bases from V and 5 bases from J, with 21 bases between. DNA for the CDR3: TGTGCCAGCAGTACCCCCGACCCGATGAGAAGGGAGACCCAGTACTTC. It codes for CASSTPDPMRRETQYF.

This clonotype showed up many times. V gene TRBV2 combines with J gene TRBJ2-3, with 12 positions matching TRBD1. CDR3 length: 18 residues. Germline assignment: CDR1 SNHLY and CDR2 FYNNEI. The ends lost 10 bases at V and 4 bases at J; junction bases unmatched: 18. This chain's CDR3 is CATQTGTGGSGSSDTQYF. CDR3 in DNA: TGTGCCACCCAGACCGGGACAGGGGGCTCGGGTTCGTCAGATACGCAGTATTTT.

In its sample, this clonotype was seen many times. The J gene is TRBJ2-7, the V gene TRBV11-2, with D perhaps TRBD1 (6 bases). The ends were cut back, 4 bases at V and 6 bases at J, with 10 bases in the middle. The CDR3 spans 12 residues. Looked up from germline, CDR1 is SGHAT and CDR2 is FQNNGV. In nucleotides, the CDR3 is TGTGCCAGCAGCTACAGGGTTCGCGAGCAGTACTTC. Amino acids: CASSYRVREQYF.

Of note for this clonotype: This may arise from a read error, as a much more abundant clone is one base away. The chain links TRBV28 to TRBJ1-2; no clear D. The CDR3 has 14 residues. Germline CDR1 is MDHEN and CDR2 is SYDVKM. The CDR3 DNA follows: TGTACCAGCAGTTTCCCTTCATATAACGATGGCTACACCTTC. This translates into CTSSFPSYNDGYTF.

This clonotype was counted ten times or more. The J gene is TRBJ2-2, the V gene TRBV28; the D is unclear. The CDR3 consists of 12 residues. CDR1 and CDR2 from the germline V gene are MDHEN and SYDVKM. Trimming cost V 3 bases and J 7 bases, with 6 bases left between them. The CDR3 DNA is TGTGCCAGCAGTTTGACCAGCGGGGAGCTGTTTTTT. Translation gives CASSLTSGELFF.

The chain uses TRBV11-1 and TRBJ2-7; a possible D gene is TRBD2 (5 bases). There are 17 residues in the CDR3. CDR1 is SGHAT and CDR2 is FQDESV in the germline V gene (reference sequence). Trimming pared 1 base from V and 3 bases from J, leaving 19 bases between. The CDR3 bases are TGTGCCAGCAGCTTAGGGAGGACGGGAAATGCTCGCTACGAGCAGTACTTC. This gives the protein CASSLGRTGNARYEQYF.

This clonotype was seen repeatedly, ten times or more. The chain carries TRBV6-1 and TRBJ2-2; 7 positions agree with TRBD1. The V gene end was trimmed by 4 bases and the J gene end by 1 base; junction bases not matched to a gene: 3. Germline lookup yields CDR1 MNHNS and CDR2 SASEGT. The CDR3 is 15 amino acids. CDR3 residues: CASSVWTGNTGELFF. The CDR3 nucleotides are TGTGCCAGCAGTGTATGGACAGGGAACACCGGGGAGCTGTTTTTT.

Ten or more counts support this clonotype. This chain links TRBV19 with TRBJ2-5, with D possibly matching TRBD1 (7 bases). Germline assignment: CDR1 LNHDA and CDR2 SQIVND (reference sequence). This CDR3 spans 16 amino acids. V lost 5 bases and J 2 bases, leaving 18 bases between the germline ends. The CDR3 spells CASSGVSGGKQETQYF. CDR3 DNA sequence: TGTGCCAGTAGTGGAGTTTCAGGGGGGAAACAAGAGACCCAGTACTTC.

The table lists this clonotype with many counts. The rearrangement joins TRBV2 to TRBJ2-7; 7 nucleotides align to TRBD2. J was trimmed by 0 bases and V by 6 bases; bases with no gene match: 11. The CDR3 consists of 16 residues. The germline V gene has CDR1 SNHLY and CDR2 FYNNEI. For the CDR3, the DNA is TGTGCCAGCAGAGAGCGGGGCTCCGGGGGCTCCTACGAGCAGTACTTC. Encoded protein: CASRERGSGGSYEQYF.

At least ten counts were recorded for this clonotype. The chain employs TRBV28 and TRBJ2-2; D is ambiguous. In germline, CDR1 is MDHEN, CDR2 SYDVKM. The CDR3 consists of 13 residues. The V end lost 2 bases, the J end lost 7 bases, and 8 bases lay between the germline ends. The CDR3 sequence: CASSLIGYGELFF. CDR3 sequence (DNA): TGTGCCAGCAGTTTAATCGGATACGGGGAGCTGTTTTTT. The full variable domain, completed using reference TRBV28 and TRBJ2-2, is DVKVTQSSRYLVKRTGEKVFLECVQDMDHENMFWYRQDPGLGLRLIYFSYDVKMKEKGDIPEGYSVSREKKERFSLILESASTNQTSMYLCASSLIGYGELFFGEGSRLTVL.

Here the CDR3 DNA reads TGCAGTGCCCACGGGGGGCAGGCCTACGAGCAGTACTTC. Translating gives CSAHGGQAYEQYF. The chain uses TRBV20-1 and TRBJ2-7, with a tentative D call TRBD2 (7 bases). The germline V and J ends were trimmed by 6 bases and 2 bases, with 14 bases remaining between them. Germline V lookup: CDR1 DFQATT, CDR2 SNEGSKA (reference sequence). This CDR3 has 13 amino acids.